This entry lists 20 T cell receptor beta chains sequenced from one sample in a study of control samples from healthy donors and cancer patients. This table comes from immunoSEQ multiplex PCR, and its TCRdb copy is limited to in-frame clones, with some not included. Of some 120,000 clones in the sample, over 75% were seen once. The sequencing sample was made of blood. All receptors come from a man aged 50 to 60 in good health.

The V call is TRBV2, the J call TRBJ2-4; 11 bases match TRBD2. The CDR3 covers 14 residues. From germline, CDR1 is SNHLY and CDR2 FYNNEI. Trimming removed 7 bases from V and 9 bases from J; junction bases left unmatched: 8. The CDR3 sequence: CASNLAGGFGIQYF. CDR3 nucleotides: TGTGCCAGCAACCTAGCGGGGGGTTTTGGCATTCAGTACTTC.

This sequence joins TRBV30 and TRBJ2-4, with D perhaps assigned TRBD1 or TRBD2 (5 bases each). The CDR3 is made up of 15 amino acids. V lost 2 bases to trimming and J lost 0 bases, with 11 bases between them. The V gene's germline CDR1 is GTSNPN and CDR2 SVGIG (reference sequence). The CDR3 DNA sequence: TGTGCCTGGAGTACAACCGGGACAGCCAAAAACATTCAGTACTTC. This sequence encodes CAWSTTGTAKNIQYF. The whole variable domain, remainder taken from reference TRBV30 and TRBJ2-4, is SQTIHQWPATLVQPVGSPLSLECTVEGTSNPNLYWYRQAAGRGLQLLFYSVGIGQISSEVPQNLSASRPQDRQFILSSKKLLLSDSGFYLCAWSTTGTAKNIQYFGAGTRLSVL.

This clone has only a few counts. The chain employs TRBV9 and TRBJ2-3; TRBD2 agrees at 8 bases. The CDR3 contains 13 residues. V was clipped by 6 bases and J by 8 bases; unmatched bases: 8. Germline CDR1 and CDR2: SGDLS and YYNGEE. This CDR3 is CASNGGGSGTQYF. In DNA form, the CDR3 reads TGTGCCAGCAACGGCGGGGGGTCTGGTACGCAGTATTTT.

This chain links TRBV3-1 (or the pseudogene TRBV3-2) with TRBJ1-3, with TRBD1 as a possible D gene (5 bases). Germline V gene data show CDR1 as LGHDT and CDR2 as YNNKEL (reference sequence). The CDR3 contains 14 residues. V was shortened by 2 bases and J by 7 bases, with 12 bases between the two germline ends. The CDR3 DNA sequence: TGTGCCAGCAGCCAACTCCGCGAGGGGAACACCATATATTTT. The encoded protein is CASSQLREGNTIYF.

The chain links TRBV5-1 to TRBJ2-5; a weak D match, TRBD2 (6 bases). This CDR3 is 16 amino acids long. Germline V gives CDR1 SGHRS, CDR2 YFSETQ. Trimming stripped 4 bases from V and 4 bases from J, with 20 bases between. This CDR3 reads CASSPLPGRGVETQYF. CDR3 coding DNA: TGCGCCAGCAGCCCCCTACCAGGGCGGGGCGTAGAGACCCAGTACTTC.

The CDR3 nucleotides read TGTGCCAGCACCTTTAGTACCAATGAGCAGTTCTTC. It specifies CASTFSTNEQFF. The chain has TRBV11-2 and TRBJ2-1; D remains unclear. This CDR3 has 12 residues. CDR1 and CDR2 (germline): SGHAT, FQNNGV. The V and J ends lost 7 bases and 6 bases respectively, with 10 bases between them.

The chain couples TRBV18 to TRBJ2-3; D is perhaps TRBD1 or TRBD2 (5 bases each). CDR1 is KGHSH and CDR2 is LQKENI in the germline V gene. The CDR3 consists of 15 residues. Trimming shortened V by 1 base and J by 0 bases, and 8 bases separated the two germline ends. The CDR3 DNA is TGTGCCAGCTCACCACGGGACCGTAGCACAGATACGCAGTATTTT. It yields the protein CASSPRDRSTDTQYF.

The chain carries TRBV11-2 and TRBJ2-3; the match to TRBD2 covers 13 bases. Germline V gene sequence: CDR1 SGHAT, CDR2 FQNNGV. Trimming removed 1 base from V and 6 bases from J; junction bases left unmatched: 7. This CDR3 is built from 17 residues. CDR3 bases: TGTGCCAGCAGCTTAGTTGGGACTAGCGGGGACGGGGATACGCAGTATTTT. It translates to CASSLVGTSGDGDTQYF.

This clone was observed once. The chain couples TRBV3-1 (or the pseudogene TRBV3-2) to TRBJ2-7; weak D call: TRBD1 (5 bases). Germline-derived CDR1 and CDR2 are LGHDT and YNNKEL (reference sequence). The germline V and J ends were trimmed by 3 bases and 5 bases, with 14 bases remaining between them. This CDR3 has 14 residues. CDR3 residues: CASSQGQGKDEQYF. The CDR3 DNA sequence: TGTGCCAGCAGCCAGGGCCAGGGTAAGGACGAGCAGTACTTC.

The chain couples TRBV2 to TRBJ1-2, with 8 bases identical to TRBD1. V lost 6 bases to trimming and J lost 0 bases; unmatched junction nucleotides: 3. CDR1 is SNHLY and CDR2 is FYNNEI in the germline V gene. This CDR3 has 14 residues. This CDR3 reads CASSRGLTNYGYTF. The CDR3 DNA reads TGTGCCAGCAGCAGGGGGCTCACTAACTATGGCTACACCTTC.

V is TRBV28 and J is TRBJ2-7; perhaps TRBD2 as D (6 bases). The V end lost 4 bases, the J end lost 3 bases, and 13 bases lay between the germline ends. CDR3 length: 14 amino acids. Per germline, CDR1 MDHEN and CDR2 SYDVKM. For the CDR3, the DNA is TGTGCCAGCAGTTATGTTATGGGGGGCTACGAGCAGTACTTC. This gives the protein CASSYVMGGYEQYF.

In nucleotides, the CDR3 is TGTGCCAGCAGCGTAGCTCGGGGTGGAGGGGGTAATGAGCAGTTCTTC. Translation: CASSVARGGGGNEQFF. This chain uses TRBV9 with TRBJ2-1; D may match TRBD1 or TRBD2 (6 bases each). V was shortened by 0 bases and J by 7 bases, with 17 bases between the two germline ends. This CDR3 has 16 amino acids. Per germline, CDR1 SGDLS and CDR2 YYNGEE.

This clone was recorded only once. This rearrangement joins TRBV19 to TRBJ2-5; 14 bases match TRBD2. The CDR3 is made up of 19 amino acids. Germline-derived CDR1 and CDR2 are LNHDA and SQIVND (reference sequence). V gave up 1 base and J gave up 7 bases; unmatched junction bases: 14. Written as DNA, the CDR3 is TGTGCCAGTAGTATAGGACTAGCGGGGGGGCCGGTCCAATCGGGGACCCAGTACTTC. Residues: CASSIGLAGGPVQSGTQYF. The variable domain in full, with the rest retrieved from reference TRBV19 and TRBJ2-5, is DGGITQSPKYLFRKEGQNVTLSCEQNLNHDAMYWYRQDPGQGLRLIYYSQIVNDFQKGDIAEGYSVSREKKESFPLTVTSAQKNPTAFYLCASSIGLAGGPVQSGTQYFGPGTRLLVL.

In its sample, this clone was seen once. Here the CDR3 DNA reads TGTGCCAGCAGCTCCGGACTTGAGGGCACTGAAGCTTTCTTT. Protein: CASSSGLEGTEAFF. V is TRBV11-3 and J is TRBJ1-1; D unclear. The ends were cut back, 4 bases at V and 4 bases at J, with 13 bases in the middle. CDR1 is SGHNT, CDR2 YENEEA, per germline. There are 14 residues in the CDR3.

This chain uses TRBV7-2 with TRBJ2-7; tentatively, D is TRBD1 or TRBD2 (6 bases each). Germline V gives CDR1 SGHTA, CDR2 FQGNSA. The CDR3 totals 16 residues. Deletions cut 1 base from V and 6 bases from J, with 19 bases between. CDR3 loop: CASSLGRGVARGEQYF. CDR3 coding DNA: TGTGCCAGCAGCTTAGGTAGGGGGGTTGCTCGTGGCGAGCAGTACTTC. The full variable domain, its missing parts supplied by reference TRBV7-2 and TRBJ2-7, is GAGVSQSPSNKVTEKGKDVELRCDPISGHTALYWYRQSLGQGLEFLIYFQGNSAPDKSGLPSDRFSAERTGGSVSTLTIQRTQQEDSAVYLCASSLGRGVARGEQYFGPGTRLTVT.

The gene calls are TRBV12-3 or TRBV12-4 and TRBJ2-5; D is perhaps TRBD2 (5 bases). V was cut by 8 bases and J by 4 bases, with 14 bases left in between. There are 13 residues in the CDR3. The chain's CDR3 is CASGLRGPETQYF. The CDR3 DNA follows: TGTGCCAGCGGCCTCAGAGGGCCAGAGACCCAGTACTTC.

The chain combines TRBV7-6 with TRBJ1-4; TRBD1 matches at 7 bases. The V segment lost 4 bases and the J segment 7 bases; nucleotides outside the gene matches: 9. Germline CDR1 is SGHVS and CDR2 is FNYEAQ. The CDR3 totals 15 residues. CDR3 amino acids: CASSSQPDRAEKLFF. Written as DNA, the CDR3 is TGTGCCAGCAGCTCCCAACCCGACAGGGCTGAAAAACTGTTTTTT.

The CDR3 here is CASSPRTSGGQRSYEQYF. The CDR3, as DNA: TGCGCCAGCAGCCCCCGGACTAGCGGGGGCCAGAGGTCCTACGAGCAGTACTTC. The chain employs TRBV4-1 and TRBJ2-7; the match to TRBD2 covers 13 bases. The V gene end was trimmed by 4 bases and the J gene end by 1 base; junction bases not matched to a gene: 10. The CDR3 is made up of 18 amino acids. The germline gives CDR1 MGHRA, CDR2 YSYEKL.

CDR3 coding DNA: TGTGCCTGGAGTTTGTTAAAGGAGCAGTACTTC. As protein: CAWSLLKEQYF. The chain carries TRBV30 and TRBJ2-7; unclear D gene. V was pared by 2 bases and J by 7 bases, with 9 bases between. The CDR3 has 11 residues. Per the germline V gene, CDR1 is GTSNPN and CDR2 is SVGIG (reference sequence).

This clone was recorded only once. The CDR3 coding sequence is TGTGCCAGCAGTTTGGACGGCTATGGCTACACCTTC. Its translation is CASSLDGYGYTF. The chain employs TRBV27 and TRBJ1-2; unclear D gene. V was cut by 3 bases and J by 4 bases, with 6 bases left in between. This CDR3 region has 12 residues. Per the germline V gene, CDR1 is MNHEY and CDR2 is SMNVEV (reference sequence).